What follows describes a single T cell receptor beta chain. Its antigen is as yet unknown. The sample is drawn from a study of T cell repertoires in cytomegalovirus infection. Turning to the study itself: Both a matching HLA type and CMV infection were indicated by public TCR beta signatures. Findings and limits, study-wide: Identification of carriers of CMV plus the relevant HLA was achieved through cumulative public TCR beta family frequency. The ex vivo response showed dominance by HLA-C-restricted CMV-specific TCR beta clonotypes.

Trimming cost V 6 bases and J 0 bases, with 11 bases left between them. This CDR3 is built from 15 residues. CDR1 is SEHNR, CDR2 FQNEAQ, per germline (reference sequence). TCRdb itself ran the reads through MiXCR, one entry per CDR3 protein. The sample holds a few hundred thousand distinct CDR3 sequences; over 20% are singletons and the top ten take 18%. This chain joins TRBV7-9 and TRBJ2-2; D perhaps matches TRBD1 (5 bases). Sequences were obtained from CD8+ T cells from PBMCs. The TCR comes from a human donor in good health (CMV status not recorded). Some clones in this sample may be carry-over from other donors' samples. The CDR3 loop reads CASSSQATNTGELFF. In DNA, the CDR3 is TGTGCCAGCAGTTCACAGGCCACGAACACCGGGGAGCTGTTTTTT.